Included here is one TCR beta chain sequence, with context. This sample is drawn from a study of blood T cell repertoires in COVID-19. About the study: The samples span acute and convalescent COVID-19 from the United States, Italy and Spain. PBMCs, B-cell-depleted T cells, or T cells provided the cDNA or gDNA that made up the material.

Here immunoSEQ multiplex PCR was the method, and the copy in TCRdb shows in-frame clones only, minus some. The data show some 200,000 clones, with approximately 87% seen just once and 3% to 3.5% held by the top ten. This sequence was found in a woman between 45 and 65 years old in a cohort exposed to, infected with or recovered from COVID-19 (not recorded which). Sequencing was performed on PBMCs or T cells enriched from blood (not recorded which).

The CDR3 DNA reads TGTGCCAGCAGCCGTATTGGGTCGGGGTACAATGAGCAGTTCTTC. It is translated as CASSRIGSGYNEQFF. The J gene is TRBJ2-1, the V gene TRBV7-2; tentatively, D is TRBD2 (5 bases). This CDR3 contains 15 residues. V lost 5 bases and J lost 4, with 15 bases in between. The germline gives CDR1 SGHTA, CDR2 FQGNSA.